These 25 T cell receptor beta chains share one sample of origin, sequenced in a study of cytomegalovirus exposure and HLA in healthy donors. With 60 Vbeta and 13 Jbeta primers, the PCR was carried out. Clones were read by immunoSEQ multiplex PCR, and TCRdb kept only the in-frame ones, dropping some. The table includes 130,000 to 150,000 clones, roughly 84% detected once. Source material: PBMCs. All receptors derive from a boy aged 2-15 years in good health and CMV-seronegative.

V and J are TRBV6-6 and TRBJ2-7; 8 bases agree with TRBD1. CDR3 length equals 15 residues. CDR1 MNHNY and CDR2 SVGAGI come from the germline V gene (reference sequence). V was pared by 2 bases and J by 4 bases, with 7 bases of the junction left unmatched. The CDR3 loop reads CASSYAPGQEYEQYF. In nucleotides, the CDR3 is TGTGCCAGCAGTTACGCCCCGGGACAGGAGTACGAGCAGTACTTC.

The genes are TRBV5-5 and TRBJ2-4; D might be TRBD2 (6 bases). The CDR3 extends over 15 amino acids. V lost 0 bases, J lost 7 bases, and 14 bases lay in between. The germline gives CDR1 SGHKS, CDR2 YYEKEE (reference sequence). The CDR3 here is CASSLAQFGGNIQYF. The CDR3 bases are TGTGCCAGCAGCTTGGCCCAGTTTGGGGGGAACATTCAGTACTTC.

The CDR3 coding sequence is TGCGCCAGCAGCCAGAGGGACAGGGGGACCTACGAGCAGTACTTC. Translating it yields CASSQRDRGTYEQYF. The chain couples TRBV4-1 to TRBJ2-7; 11 bases agree with TRBD1. The length of the CDR3 is 15 residues. CDR1 MGHRA and CDR2 YSYEKL come from the germline V gene. The V gene end was trimmed by 3 bases and the J gene end by 2 bases; junction bases not matched to a gene: 3.

V is TRBV5-1 and J is TRBJ2-7; possible D gene TRBD2, 6 bases. V was trimmed by 4 bases and J by 0 bases, leaving 17 bases between them. This CDR3 contains 16 residues. The germline V gene encodes CDR1 SGHRS and CDR2 YFSETQ. This CDR3 reads CASSPDSGGTSYEQYF. CDR3 DNA: TGCGCCAGCAGCCCGGATAGCGGAGGTACCTCCTACGAGCAGTACTTC.

The chain uses TRBV29-1 and TRBJ1-1; the D gene is possibly TRBD1 (5 bases). In germline, CDR1 is SQVTM, CDR2 ANQGSEA. The CDR3 has 13 amino acids. V was trimmed by 4 bases and J by 0 bases, leaving 9 bases between them. The chain's CDR3 is CSVVGRVNTEAFF. CDR3 bases: TGCAGCGTTGTTGGCAGGGTGAACACTGAAGCTTTCTTT.

The chain recombines TRBV5-1 with TRBJ2-7, with D possibly matching TRBD1 (5 bases). V was shortened by 2 bases and J by 4 bases, with 13 bases between the two germline ends. The germline V gene has CDR1 SGHRS and CDR2 YFSETQ. The CDR3 totals 14 residues. In DNA, the CDR3 is TGCGCCAGCAGCTTTGTAAGAGACAGATACGAGCAGTACTTC. Residues: CASSFVRDRYEQYF.

The J gene is TRBJ1-3, the V gene TRBV2; 7 bases line up with TRBD1. Germline trimming cut 6 bases from V and 8 bases from J; bases unmatched to any gene: 16. Germline values: CDR1 SNHLY, CDR2 FYNNEI. This CDR3 has 16 amino acids. The CDR3 region is CASSLADRVSTYTIYF. The CDR3 DNA is TGTGCCAGCAGCCTAGCTGACAGGGTTTCTACGTACACCATATATTTT.

The rearrangement uses TRBV29-1 and TRBJ1-2; D gene unclear. The germline CDR1 and CDR2 sequences are SQVTM and ANQGSEA. V lost 4 bases to trimming and J lost 4 bases, with 10 bases between them. There are 12 residues in the CDR3. The CDR3: CSVVATFYGYTF. The CDR3 coding sequence is TGCAGCGTTGTGGCCACCTTCTATGGCTACACCTTC.

The genes are TRBV7-6 and TRBJ2-7; 7 nucleotides align to TRBD2. Germline CDR1 and CDR2: SGHVS and FNYEAQ. The ends lost 0 bases at V and 3 bases at J; junction bases unmatched: 8. The CDR3 length is 16 residues. The CDR3 sequence: CASSLAPRPGGYEQYF. DNA for the CDR3: TGTGCCAGCAGCTTAGCCCCCAGGCCGGGGGGCTACGAGCAGTACTTC. The variable domain in full, with the rest retrieved from reference TRBV7-6 and TRBJ2-7, is GAGVSQSPRYKVTKRGQDVALRCDPISGHVSLYWYRQALGQGPEFLTYFNYEAQQDKSGLPNDRFSAERPEGSISTLTIQRTEQRDSAMYRCASSLAPRPGGYEQYFGPGTRLTVT.

The genes are TRBV30 and TRBJ1-6; unclear D gene. Trimming stripped 0 bases from V and 5 bases from J, with 11 bases between. Germline CDR1 is GTSNPN and CDR2 is SVGIG (reference sequence). The CDR3 covers 15 residues. CDR3 residues: CAWSVIRGHNSPLHF. DNA of the CDR3: TGTGCCTGGAGTGTAATTCGGGGTCATAATTCACCCCTCCACTTT.

V usage is TRBV6-6 and J usage is TRBJ2-7; TRBD2 is a possible D gene (5 bases). The CDR3 loop spans 16 amino acids. Per the germline V gene, CDR1 is MNHNY and CDR2 is SVGAGI (reference sequence). V lost 6 bases and J lost 2, with 20 bases in between. CDR3 residues: CASSSTSGRTTYEQYF. CDR3 in DNA: TGTGCCAGCAGCTCCACGTCGGGGAGAACCACCTACGAGCAGTACTTC.

V is TRBV11-3 and J is TRBJ1-3, with TRBD1 as a possible D gene (5 bases). CDR1 and CDR2 (germline): SGHNT, YENEEA. This CDR3 spans 15 amino acids. The V and J ends lost 5 bases and 1 base respectively, with 12 bases between them. DNA for the CDR3: TGTGCCAGCAGCATCGGACACTCGTCTGGAAACACCATATATTTT. Protein sequence: CASSIGHSSGNTIYF. Full variable domain (outside the CDR3, taken from reference TRBV11-3 and TRBJ1-3): EAGVVQSPRYKIIEKKQPVAFWCNPISGHNTLYWYLQNLGQGPELLIRYENEEAVDDSQLPKDRFSAERLKGVDSTLKIQPAELGDSAVYLCASSIGHSSGNTIYFGEGSWLTVV.

This clone turned up a few times. CDR3 nucleotide sequence: TGCGCCAGCTCTCGGCCGGGGGGGGATACGCAGTATTTT. This gives the protein CASSRPGGDTQYF. This chain links TRBV5-1 with TRBJ2-3, with 8 bases aligning to TRBD2. V lost 7 bases and J lost 6; bases outside the gene matches: 7. The CDR3 extends over 13 amino acids. CDR1 SGHRS and CDR2 YFSETQ come from the germline V gene. Complete variable domain (other parts from reference TRBV5-1 and TRBJ2-3): KAGVTQTPRYLIKTRGQQVTLSCSPISGHRSVSWYQQTPGQGLQFLFEYFSETQRNKGNFPGRFSGRQFSNSRSEMNVSTLELGDSALYLCASSRPGGDTQYFGPGTRLTVL.

The chain is built from TRBV28 and TRBJ1-2; 7 positions agree with TRBD1. Germline V gene sequence: CDR1 MDHEN, CDR2 SYDVKM. V lost 6 bases to trimming and J lost 3 bases; unmatched junction nucleotides: 4. The CDR3 covers 13 residues. The CDR3, as DNA: TGTGCCAGCAGCCTAACAGGGGACTATGGCTACACCTTC. The encoded protein is CASSLTGDYGYTF.

This chain joins TRBV29-1 and TRBJ1-2; 9 bases align to TRBD1. V shed 6 bases, J shed 4 bases, and the junction held 12 bases outside the gene matches. The CDR3 runs to 15 residues. Germline loops: CDR1 SQVTM, CDR2 ANQGSEA. This chain's CDR3 is CSVITGGPTLYGYTF. The CDR3 nucleotides read TGCAGCGTAATCACAGGGGGCCCCACCCTCTATGGCTACACCTTC.

Concerning this clone itself: One junction end does not reproduce the germline sequence, and a read error may be involved. This chain uses TRBV7-9 with TRBJ2-7; TRBD1 might be the D (5 bases). Germline V gene data show CDR1 as SEHNR and CDR2 as FQNEAQ (reference sequence). The CDR3 has 16 amino acids. The CDR3 DNA reads as TGTTCCAGCAGCTCGCGAGACAGCCCAACTTCCTACGAGCAGTACTTC. It translates to CSSSSRDSPTSYEQYF.

The V and J genes are TRBV7-3 and TRBJ2-1, with 13 bases matching TRBD2. Germline-derived CDR1 and CDR2 are SGHTA and FQGTGA. V shed 1 base and J 0 bases; nucleotides not matched to a gene: 12. The CDR3 is 21 residues long. This CDR3 reads CASSLRRTSGSFLGSYNEQFF. CDR3 bases: TGTGCCAGCAGCTTAAGGAGGACTAGCGGGAGCTTCTTAGGCTCCTACAATGAGCAGTTCTTC. Full variable domain (rest looked up from reference TRBV7-3 and TRBJ2-1): GAGVSQTPSNKVTEKGKYVELRCDPISGHTALYWYRQSLGQGPEFLIYFQGTGAADDSGLPNDRFFAVRPEGSVSTLKIQRTERGDSAVYLCASSLRRTSGSFLGSYNEQFFGPGTRLTVL.

In DNA form, the CDR3 reads TGTGCCAGCAGTTCCTGGGGGCTGGGTGGCTACACCTTC. Translated, it gives CASSSWGLGGYTF. The rearrangement uses TRBV28 and TRBJ1-2; TRBD1 is a possible D gene (6 bases). This CDR3 has 13 residues. The V gene lost 4 bases and the J gene lost 7 bases, with 13 bases spanning the gap. Germline values: CDR1 MDHEN, CDR2 SYDVKM.

This clone has a handful of counts. The V gene is TRBV6-1, the J gene TRBJ1-5, with 9 bases fitting TRBD1. There are 16 residues in the CDR3. Germline assignment: CDR1 MNHNS and CDR2 SASEGT. V dropped 4 bases and J dropped 3; count of bases not matched to a gene: 7. CDR3 nucleotides: TGTGCCAGCAGTGCCAGGGGGACAGGGCTCAATCAGCCCCAGCATTTT. The encoded protein is CASSARGTGLNQPQHF.

The chain couples TRBV28 to TRBJ2-1; D is possibly TRBD2 (6 bases). Germline CDR1 reads MDHEN; CDR2 reads SYDVKM. With 0 bases removed from V and 7 bases from J, the gap between germline ends came to 16 bases. The CDR3 runs 16 residues. The CDR3 DNA is TGTGCCAGCAGTTTATGGAGCCTAGTGGGGGGAAATGAGCAGTTCTTC. Translating it yields CASSLWSLVGGNEQFF.

This clone was found a few times. One end of the junction does not line up with germline, which may come from a read error. This chain links TRBV7-9 with TRBJ1-5, with D tentatively TRBD1 (6 bases). Germline V gene sequence: CDR1 SEHNR, CDR2 FQNEAQ (reference sequence). The CDR3 sequence is 15 residues long. Here the CDR3 DNA reads TGTGCCAGCAGCCCACAGGGCTCAAGCATTCAGCCCCAGCATTTT. This translates into CASSPQGSSIQPQHF.

This sequence joins TRBV12-5 and TRBJ2-6, with 9 bases that match TRBD1. CDR1 and CDR2 from the germline V gene are LGHNT and FRNRAP. V lost 6 bases, J lost 2 bases, and 14 bases stayed unmatched. CDR3 size: 19 residues. This CDR3 reads CASGTYGQGRSPGANVLTF. Written as DNA, the CDR3 is TGTGCTAGTGGAACCTATGGACAGGGGAGAAGTCCTGGGGCCAACGTCCTGACTTTC.

This clone appeared a few times. V is TRBV9 and J is TRBJ1-4; 7 nucleotides agree with TRBD1. This CDR3 contains 12 residues. V lost 6 bases, J lost 6 bases, and 2 bases stayed unmatched. Germline V gives CDR1 SGDLS, CDR2 YYNGEE. CDR3 bases: TGTGCCAGCAAGGGGGCAGATGAAAAACTGTTTTTT. This encodes CASKGADEKLFF.

The chain couples TRBV5-8 to TRBJ1-2; 10 bases line up with TRBD1. Losses at the gene ends were 2 bases for V and 4 bases for J; bases not matched to a gene: 5. Looked up from germline, CDR1 is SGHTS and CDR2 is YDEGEE. The CDR3 loop spans 15 amino acids. The CDR3 reads CASSFRWDRGYGYTF. The CDR3 bases are TGTGCCAGCAGCTTCCGGTGGGACAGGGGCTATGGCTACACCTTC.

V and J are TRBV30 and TRBJ2-7; the match to TRBD1 covers 10 bases. CDR3 length: 14 amino acids. V was clipped by 3 bases and J by 2 bases; unmatched bases: 4. The germline V gene has CDR1 GTSNPN and CDR2 SVGIG (reference sequence). In nucleotides, the CDR3 is TGTGCCTGGAGCGCCGGGACAGGGGCCTACGAGCAGTACTTC. Protein product: CAWSAGTGAYEQYF.